This entry concerns a single T cell receptor (beta chain). Its antigen is still unknown. The repertoire was sequenced with immunoSEQ multiplex PCR; TCRdb's copy has only in-frame clones and lacks some. Among around 1,900,000 clones listed, around 93% were seen once. The data are from a study of shared clonotypes between healthy human individuals. CDR3 length: 14 amino acids. Germline CDR1 reads LNHDA; CDR2 reads SQIVND (reference sequence). V was clipped by 5 bases and J by 1 base, with 9 bases between them. Study results and caveats: Only a few donors were included, so the genetic and exposure-history diversity represented was limited.

Positively selected for CCR7, the CD45RO-negative cells used as naive CD8 cells excluded terminally differentiated effector memory CD45RA+ cells. The TCR sequence derives from a young man in good health. Some clones in this sample may be carry-over from other donors' samples. Specimen: naive CD8+ T cells from PBMCs. The chain uses TRBV19 and TRBJ2-4; tentative D call: TRBD1 (5 bases). CDR3 sequence: CASSLGVAKNIQYF. The CDR3 nucleotides are TGTGCCAGTAGTTTAGGGGTGGCCAAAAACATTCAGTACTTC.